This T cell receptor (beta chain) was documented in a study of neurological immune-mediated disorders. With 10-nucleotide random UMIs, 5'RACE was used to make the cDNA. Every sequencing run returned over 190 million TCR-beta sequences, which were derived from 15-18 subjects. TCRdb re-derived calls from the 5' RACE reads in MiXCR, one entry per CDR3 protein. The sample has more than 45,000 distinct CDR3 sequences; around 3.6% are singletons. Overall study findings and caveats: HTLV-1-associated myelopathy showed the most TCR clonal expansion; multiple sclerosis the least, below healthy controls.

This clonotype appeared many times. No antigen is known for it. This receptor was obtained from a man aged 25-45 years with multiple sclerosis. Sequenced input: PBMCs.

CDR3: CASSYTPEGAFF. CDR3 DNA: TGTGCCAGCAGTTACACGCCTGAGGGAGCTTTCTTT. The V gene is TRBV6-6, the J gene TRBJ1-1; no firm D call. The CDR3 consists of 12 residues. The V and J ends lost 2 bases and 10 bases respectively, with 11 bases between them. CDR1 and CDR2 (germline): MNHNY, SVGAGI (reference sequence).